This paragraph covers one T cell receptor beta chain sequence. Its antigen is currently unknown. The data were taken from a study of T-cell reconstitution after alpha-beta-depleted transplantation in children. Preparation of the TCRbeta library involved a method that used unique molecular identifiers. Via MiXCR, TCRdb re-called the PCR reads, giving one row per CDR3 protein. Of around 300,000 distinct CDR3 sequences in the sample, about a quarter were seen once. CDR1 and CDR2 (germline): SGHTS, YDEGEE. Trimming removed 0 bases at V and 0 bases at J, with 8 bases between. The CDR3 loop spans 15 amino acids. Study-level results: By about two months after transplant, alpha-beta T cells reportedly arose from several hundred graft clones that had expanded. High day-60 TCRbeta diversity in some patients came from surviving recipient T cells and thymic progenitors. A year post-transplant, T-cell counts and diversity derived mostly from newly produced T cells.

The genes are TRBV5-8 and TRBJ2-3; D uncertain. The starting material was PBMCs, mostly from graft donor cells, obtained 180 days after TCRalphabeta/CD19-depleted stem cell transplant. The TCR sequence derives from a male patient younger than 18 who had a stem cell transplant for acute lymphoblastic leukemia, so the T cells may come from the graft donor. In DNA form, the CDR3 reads TGTGCCAGCAGCTTGGATGGCTCTAGCACAGATACGCAGTATTTT. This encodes CASSLDGSSTDTQYF.